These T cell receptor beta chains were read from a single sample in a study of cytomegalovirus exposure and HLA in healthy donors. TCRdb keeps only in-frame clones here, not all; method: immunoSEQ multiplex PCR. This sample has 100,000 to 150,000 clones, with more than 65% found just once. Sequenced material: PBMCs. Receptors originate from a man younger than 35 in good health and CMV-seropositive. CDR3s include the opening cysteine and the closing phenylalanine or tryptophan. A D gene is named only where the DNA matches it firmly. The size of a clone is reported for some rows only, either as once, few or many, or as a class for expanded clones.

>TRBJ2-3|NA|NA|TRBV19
TGTGCCAGTAGTATCCGCGGGATCACAGATACGCAGTATTTT
CASSIRGITDTQYF
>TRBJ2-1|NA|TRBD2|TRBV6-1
TGTGCCAGCAGTGGATCTAGCGGGAGAGTCGATGAGCAGTTCTTC
CASSGSSGRVDEQFF
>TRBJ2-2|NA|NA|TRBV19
TGTGCCAGTAGTTTCCTCCGAGGGGGAAGGGCCACCGGGGAGCTGTTTTTT
CASSFLRGGRATGELFF
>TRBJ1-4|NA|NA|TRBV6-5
TGTGCCAGCAGTTATTCCATTGATGAAAAACTGTTTTTT
CASSYSIDEKLFF
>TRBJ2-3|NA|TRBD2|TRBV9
TGTGCCAGCAGCGTAGCTACGAAGGTGCGGGGGGGCACAGATACGCAGTATTTT
CASSVATKVRGGTDTQYF
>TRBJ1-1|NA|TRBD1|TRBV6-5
TGTGCCAGCGAAGACCAAATCGGGACAGCTGAAGCTTTCTTT
CASEDQIGTAEAFF
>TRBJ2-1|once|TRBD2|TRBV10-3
TGTGCCATCAGTGAGGTAGCGGGAGACGGTGAGCAGTTCTTC
CAISEVAGDGEQFF
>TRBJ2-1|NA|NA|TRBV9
TGTGCCAGCAGCGTAGCTTCGTGGGGGGTCAATGAGCAGTTCTTC
CASSVASWGVNEQFF
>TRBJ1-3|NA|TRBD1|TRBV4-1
TGCGCCAGCAGCCCCCCACAGGGGCTCGGAAACACCATATATTTT
CASSPPQGLGNTIYF
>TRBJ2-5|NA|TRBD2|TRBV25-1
TGTGCCAGCAGTTCTCCGGGACTAGCGGGAGAGACCCAGTACTTC
CASSSPGLAGETQYF
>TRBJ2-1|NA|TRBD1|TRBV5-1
TGCGCCAGCAGCTTGGGAGGGGACAGGGTGACGGATGAGCAGTTCTTC
CASSLGGDRVTDEQFF
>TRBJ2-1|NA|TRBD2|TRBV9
TGTGCCAGCAGCTACTCAGATTCTAGCGGGATTTACAATGAGCAGTTCTTC
CASSYSDSSGIYNEQFF
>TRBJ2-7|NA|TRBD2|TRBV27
TGTGCCAGCAGTTTAAGGCTAGCGGGGGGGTACGAGCAGTACTTC
CASSLRLAGGYEQYF
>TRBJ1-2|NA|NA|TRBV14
TGTGCCAGCAGCCACTGGGGAGAAGGCTACACCTTC
CASSHWGEGYTF
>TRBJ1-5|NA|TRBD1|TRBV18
TGTGCCAGCTCAACGGACAGGGATAATCAGCCCCAGCATTTT
CASSTDRDNQPQHF
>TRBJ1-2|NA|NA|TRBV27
TGTGCCAGCAGTCCGTCAACAGGAAACTATGGCTACACCTTC
CASSPSTGNYGYTF
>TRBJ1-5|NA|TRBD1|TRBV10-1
TGCGCCAGCAGTGCCCTAGACACAGGGGGTAATAGCAATCAGCCCCAGCATTTT
CASSALDTGGNSNQPQHF
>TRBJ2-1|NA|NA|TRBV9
TGTGCCAGCAGCGTAGGTCCCGGTTCCTACAATGAGCAGTTCTTC
CASSVGPGSYNEQFF
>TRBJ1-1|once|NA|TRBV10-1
TGCGCCAGCAGTGACCAGGTGGACACTGAAGCTTTCTTT
CASSDQVDTEAFF
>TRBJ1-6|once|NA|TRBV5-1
TGCGCCAGCAGCTTGAACCGGGTCGTCTCCTATAATTCACCCCTCCACTTT
CASSLNRVVSYNSPLHF
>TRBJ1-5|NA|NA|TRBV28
TGTGCCAGCAGCATGACAGATTATAGCAATCAGCCCCAGCATTTT
CASSMTDYSNQPQHF
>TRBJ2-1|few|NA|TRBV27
TGTGCCAGCAGCTTAATGACAGGAGACAATGAGCAGTTCTTC
CASSLMTGDNEQFF
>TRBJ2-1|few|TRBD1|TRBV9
TGTGCCAGCAGCGGACAGGGGCTCAATGAGCAGTTCTTC
CASSGQGLNEQFF
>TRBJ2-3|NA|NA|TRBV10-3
TGTGCCATCAGTGACCAGGCAAGGACAGATACGCAGTATTTT
CAISDQARTDTQYF
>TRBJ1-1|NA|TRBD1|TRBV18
TGTGCCAGCTCACGGACAGGCGAAGCTTTCTTT
CASSRTGEAFF
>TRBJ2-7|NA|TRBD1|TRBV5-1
TGCGCCAGCACCACAACCCCGGGACAGGGCTTCGGCGAGCAGTACTTC
CASTTTPGQGFGEQYF
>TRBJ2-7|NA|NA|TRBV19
TGTGCCAGCTCTCCGGGACTGTCGCTGTCTGGCGAGCAGTACTTC
CASSPGLSLSGEQYF
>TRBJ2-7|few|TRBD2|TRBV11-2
TGTGCCAGCAGCTTAGGAGGAGGACGTGCGCGGGAGACACCCTACGAGCAGTACTTC
CASSLGGGRARETPYEQYF
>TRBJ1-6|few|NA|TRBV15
TGTGCCACCAGCAGAGATCCCAGGGGAAATTCACCCCTCCACTTT
CATSRDPRGNSPLHF
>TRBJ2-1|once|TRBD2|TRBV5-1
TGCGCCAGCAGCTTGTTAGCGGGAGGGGCTGGCAATGAGCAGTTCTTC
CASSLLAGGAGNEQFF
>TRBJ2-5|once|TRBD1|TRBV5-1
TGCGCCAGCAGCTTGGCCGGGACAGGGGGAGAGACCCAGTACTTC
CASSLAGTGGETQYF
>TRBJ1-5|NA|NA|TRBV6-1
TGTGCCAGCAGTGAAAAGGTTGCAGGGGCCCAGCCCCAGCATTTT
CASSEKVAGAQPQHF
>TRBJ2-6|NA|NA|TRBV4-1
TGCGCCAGCAGCCCTACACGGGGTGGTGGGGCCAACGTCCTGACTTTC
CASSPTRGGGANVLTF
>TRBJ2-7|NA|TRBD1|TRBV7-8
TGTGCCAGCAGCCTGGCCCCCGACAGGGTTTACGAGCAGTACTTC
CASSLAPDRVYEQYF
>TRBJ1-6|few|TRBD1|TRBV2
TGTGCCAGCAGAGGGACAGGGGGCAATTCACCCCTCCACTTT
CASRGTGGNSPLHF
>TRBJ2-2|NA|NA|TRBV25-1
TGTGCCAGCAGTTACAGGGAAGGGACCGGGGAGCTGTTTTTT
CASSYREGTGELFF
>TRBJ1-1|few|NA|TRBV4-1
TGCGCCAGCAGCCAAGAGCCAACCGGGGGCACTGAAGCTTTCTTT
CASSQEPTGGTEAFF
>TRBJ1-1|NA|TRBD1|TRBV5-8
TGTGCCAGCAGCTTGGGGACAGGGAGGACGCCTGAAGCTTTCTTT
CASSLGTGRTPEAFF
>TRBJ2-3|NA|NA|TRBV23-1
TGCGCCAGCAGTCACCCCGGACAGTCCGGCGGGCAGTATTTT
CASSHPGQSGGQYF
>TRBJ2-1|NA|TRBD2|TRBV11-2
TGTGCCAGCAGACCGGGACTAGCGGACGGGGGGCAGTTCTTC
CASRPGLADGGQFF
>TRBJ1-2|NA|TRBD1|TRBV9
TGTGCCAGCAGCGCGTCCAGGGGGACCGACTATGGCTACACCTTC
CASSASRGTDYGYTF
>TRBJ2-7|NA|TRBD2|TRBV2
TGTGCCAGCAGCAAAGAGCGGGAGAGCTCCTACGAGCAGTACTTC
CASSKERESSYEQYF
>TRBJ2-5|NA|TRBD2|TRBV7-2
TGTGCCAGCAGCTTTTCTCGGGAGGGCCGGGAGACCCAGTACTTC
CASSFSREGRETQYF
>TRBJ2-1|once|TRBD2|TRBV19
TGTGCCAGTAGTACTAGCGGGAGGGCCGGCAATGAGCAGTTCTTC
CASSTSGRAGNEQFF
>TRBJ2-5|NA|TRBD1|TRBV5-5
TGTGCCAGCAGCTTGGCGGGACAGGCGACCCAGTACTTC
CASSLAGQATQYF
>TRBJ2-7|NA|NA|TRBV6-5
TGTGCCAGCACTCTTAGGCGGGGTTTTGGCGAGCAGTACTTC
CASTLRRGFGEQYF
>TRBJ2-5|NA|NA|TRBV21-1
TGTGCCAGCAGCAAAGGGTTGAGGGCGGGGGGTAACCAGTACTTC
CASSKGLRAGGNQYF
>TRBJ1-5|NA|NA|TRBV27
TGTGCCAGCAGTTTATGGTCTGGGGGCCTATCACATTTT
CASSLWSGGLSHF
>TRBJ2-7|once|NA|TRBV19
TGTGCCAGTAGTATGAGCGAGACAGCTTCCTACGAGCAGTACTTC
CASSMSETASYEQYF
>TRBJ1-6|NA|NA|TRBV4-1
TGCGCCAGCAGCCAGGGCTCACCCCTCCACTTT
CASSQGSPLHF
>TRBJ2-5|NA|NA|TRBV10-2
TGCGCCAGCAGTGAGGGACAGAGAGAGACCCAGTACTTC
CASSEGQRETQYF